The clone carrying this T cell receptor (beta chain) was observed a handful of times. Its antigen is as yet unknown. The sample comes from a study of CD8 T cells in ankylosing spondylitis. Points from the study as a whole: Seemingly distinctive of ankylosing spondylitis blood was a TCR beta motif formed by eight highly homologous variants. Significantly higher representation of disease-linked clones was reported for matched ankylosing spondylitis synovial fluid.

V was cut by 5 bases and J by 1 base, with 9 bases left in between. The germline V gene has CDR1 SEHNR and CDR2 FQNEAQ (reference sequence). The CDR3 has 14 amino acids. TCRdb analysed the 5' RACE reads with MiXCR anew, one entry per CDR3 protein. Of fewer than 500,000 distinct CDR3 sequences in the sample, approximately 20% are singletons; the top ten hold about a sixth. The V call is TRBV7-9, the J call TRBJ2-1, with D possibly called TRBD1 or TRBD2 (5 bases each). The receptor was isolated from a male donor with ankylosing spondylitis. The sample was blood, either unsorted or a sorted T cell fraction (not recorded which). The CDR3, as DNA: TGTGCCAGCAGCCTCGGGGCATCCTACAATGAGCAGTTCTTC. Encoded protein: CASSLGASYNEQFF. Based on the CDR3 plus reference TRBV7-9 and TRBJ2-1, the full variable domain is DTGVSQNPRHKITKRGQNVTFRCDPISEHNRLYWYRQTLGQGPEFLTYFQNEAQLEKSRLLSDRFSAERPKGSFSTLEIQRTEQGDSAMYLCASSLGASYNEQFFGPGTRLTVL.